This TCR beta chain was sequenced for a study of quantifying T cell responses using KT2 cells. Study-wide context: RNA was reverse transcribed with TCR alpha and beta constant-region primers.

The cDNA 3' end received a ligated oligonucleotide with a UMI. First-round PCR used 4 to 5 cycles and beta primers RC1.1 and RC1.2 covering TRBC1 and TRBC2. TCRdb reprocessed the UMI-ligation and nested PCR reads via MiXCR and lists one record per CDR3 protein. Among under 35,000 distinct CDR3 sequences, under 13% were seen once, and the ten largest hold approximately 8.7%. The V and J ends lost 4 bases and 8 bases respectively, with 11 bases between them. The CDR3 length is 12 residues. The germline V gene encodes CDR1 MGHDK and CDR2 SYGVNS. A word on this clonotype: The antigen is not known.

Known numbers of the T cell clone KT2 were added to PBMC. Fixed numbers of PBMC received varying amounts of KT2 cells. Findings of the study overall: Very high KT2 spike-in numbers caused saturation in KT2 sequence detection. Counts of KT2 alpha and beta sequences rose linearly with the number of KT2 cells added.

This TCR derives from a human donor. The sequencing sample was made of PBMCs spiked with cells of the T cell clone KT2. This rearrangement joins TRBV25-1 to TRBJ1-1; no clear D gene. The CDR3 DNA is TGTGCCAGCAGTGGGCCAGTTAAAGAAGCTTTCTTT. Its translation is CASSGPVKEAFF.